The clone carrying this T cell receptor (beta chain) showed up many times. Germline CDR1 MNHEY, CDR2 SMNVEV (reference sequence). The CDR3 has 15 residues. V gave up 3 bases and J gave up 3 bases; unmatched junction bases: 4. The sample belongs to a study of regulatory T cells in long-lasting Graves disease. CDR3 regions were amplified by Arm-PCR using iRepertoire HTBI primers to build TCR beta libraries. TCRdb processed the multiplex PCR reads anew with MiXCR; each CDR3 protein has one entry. The sample lists about 540,000 distinct CDR3 sequences; approximately 12% were seen once. Time point specified: newly diagnosed GD, antithyroid drugs for less than 3 months. PBMC-extracted RNA yielded the TCR library. This sample also appeared in a second study, on T cells in Graves' hyperthyroidism and ophthalmopathy.

The chain uses TRBV27 and TRBJ2-7; 11 nucleotides agree with TRBD2. The clonotype comes from a man aged 25-40 years with Graves disease. Specimen: peripheral blood mononuclear cells (PBMCs), collected at new diagnosis, from a patient treated with antithyroid drugs. CDR3 residues: CASSFTSGSHYEQYF. The CDR3, as DNA: TGTGCCAGCAGTTTTACTAGCGGGAGCCACTACGAGCAGTACTTC.